The rows below give T cell receptor beta chains drawn from one sample of a study of shared clonotypes between healthy human individuals. TCRdb keeps only in-frame clones here, not all; method: immunoSEQ multiplex PCR. The sample carries just over 2,000,000 clones, around 96% recorded once. The specimen was naive CD8+ T cells sorted from blood. The receptors stem from a man aged 18 to 29 in good health. Both conserved end residues are part of each CDR3. The D gene is left open where the match is weak. The listing skips clone size in some rows; elsewhere it reads once, few, many or a size class.

clone size	V gene	J gene	D gene	CDR3 DNA	CDR3 protein
-	TRBV13	TRBJ2-7	TRBD2	TGTGCCAGCAGCTGGACCCCTGGAGCGGGAGACGAGCAGTACTTC	CASSWTPGAGDEQYF
-	TRBV4-1	TRBJ2-3	-	TGCGCCAGCAGCTCGAGGGTGGCAGATACGCAGTATTTT	CASSSRVADTQYF
once	TRBV11-2	TRBJ2-7	-	TGTGCCAGCGCAACAGGTTTCCACGAGCAGTACTTC	CASATGFHEQYF
-	TRBV11-2	TRBJ1-1	-	TGTGCCAGCAGCTTAGACGGCGACAGCCTGAACACTGAAGCTTTCTTT	CASSLDGDSLNTEAFF
-	TRBV18	TRBJ2-1	-	TGTGCCAGCTCACCAATCCCCAGGGTATCGTGGCCTAACAATGAGCAGTTCTTC	CASSPIPRVSWPNNEQFF
-	TRBV6-1	TRBJ1-1	-	TGTGCCAGCAGTGAAGGGTCCAGGCACACTGAAGCTTTCTTT	CASSEGSRHTEAFF
-	TRBV5-3	TRBJ1-1	-	TGTGCCAGAAGCTTGTATCCGGACACTGAAGCTTTCTTT	CARSLYPDTEAFF
-	TRBV11-2	TRBJ2-5	-	TGTGCCAGCAGCTCCTGGACAGATAAACAAGAGACCCAGTACTTC	CASSSWTDKQETQYF
-	TRBV15	TRBJ2-1	-	TGTGCCACCAGCAGTTCGCCAGGGAATGAGCAGTTCTTC	CATSSSPGNEQFF
-	TRBV4-2	TRBJ1-1	-	TGTGCCAGCAGCCAAGAAGAAAGTGGGAACACTGAAGCTTTCTTT	CASSQEESGNTEAFF
-	TRBV19	TRBJ2-7	TRBD1	TGTGCCAGTAGTGTCACAGGGGGCCCGAACGAGCAGTACTTC	CASSVTGGPNEQYF
once	TRBV19	TRBJ1-6	TRBD1	TGTGCCAGTAGTATAGGGTCAGGGGGCACAAATTCACCCCTCCACTTT	CASSIGSGGTNSPLHF
-	TRBV5-1	TRBJ2-7	-	TGCGCCAGCAGCCTCGGGGTTGGGACCTCCTACGAGCAGTACTTC	CASSLGVGTSYEQYF
-	TRBV2	TRBJ2-7	TRBD2	TGTGCCAGCAGTGAAGTAGCGGGGGGGCCTTACGAGCAGTACTTC	CASSEVAGGPYEQYF
-	TRBV27	TRBJ2-7	TRBD2	TGTGCCAGCAGTGGTACTAGCGGCCCCTACGAGCAGTACTTC	CASSGTSGPYEQYF
once	TRBV7-2	TRBJ2-3	TRBD2	TGTGCCAGCAGCCTCACTAGCGGTAACACAGATACGCAGTATTTT	CASSLTSGNTDTQYF
-	TRBV7-9	TRBJ2-7	-	TGTGCCAGCAGCTTAGGTGGGGAGCAAGACGAGCAGTACTTC	CASSLGGEQDEQYF
-	TRBV6-5	TRBJ2-6	-	TGTGCCAGCAGTTACGGTCAGGCTAACGTCCTGACTTTC	CASSYGQANVLTF
-	TRBV7-7	TRBJ2-2	-	TGTGCTAGCAGCTTGGGGTCCGGCGGGGAGCTGTTTTTT	CASSLGSGGELFF
-	TRBV4-1	TRBJ2-7	-	TGCGCCAGCAGCCAGAAACTAGGCGCCTACGAGCAGTACTTC	CASSQKLGAYEQYF
-	TRBV27	TRBJ2-7	TRBD1	TGTGCCAGCAGTTTTTCCCAGGGGGCGGGGGAGCAGTACTTC	CASSFSQGAGEQYF
-	TRBV27	TRBJ1-5	-	TGTGCCAGCAGTTTCAGGGGTAGTCAGCCCCAGCATTTT	CASSFRGSQPQHF
-	TRBV6-5	TRBJ1-4	TRBD1	TGTGCCAGCAGTCCTCCGGGACAGGAGGAAAAACTGTTTTTT	CASSPPGQEEKLFF
-	TRBV5-4	TRBJ2-3	-	TGTGCCAGCAGCCCCCCGGGTGCAGATACGCAGTATTTT	CASSPPGADTQYF
-	TRBV4-1	TRBJ1-2	-	TGCGCCAGCAGCCAAGCACAGGGTGGTGACTATGGCTACACCTTC	CASSQAQGGDYGYTF
-	TRBV6-5	TRBJ2-5	-	TGTGCCAGCAGTGGGGACCTGGAGACCCAGTACTTC	CASSGDLETQYF
-	TRBV11-2	TRBJ2-5	-	TGTGCCAGCAGCTTATGGGGTGGAGAGACCCAGTACTTC	CASSLWGGETQYF
once	TRBV6-6	TRBJ1-4	-	TGTGCCAGCCTGGGACTCAATGAAAAACTGTTTTTT	CASLGLNEKLFF
-	TRBV15	TRBJ2-3	TRBD2	TGTGCCACCAGCCCCCATAGCGGGACCCTCACAGATACGCAGTATTTT	CATSPHSGTLTDTQYF
-	TRBV4-1	TRBJ2-1	-	TGCGCCAGCAGCCAAGTGTCTAGCTCCTACAATGAGCAGTTCTTC	CASSQVSSSYNEQFF
-	TRBV27	TRBJ2-1	-	TGTGCCAGCAGTCCGTTAGTATCCTACAATGAGCAGTTCTTC	CASSPLVSYNEQFF
-	TRBV28	TRBJ1-5	-	TGTGCCAGCAGTTTTTATAGGGGAAGGGAGGATCAGCCCCAGCATTTT	CASSFYRGREDQPQHF
-	TRBV5-6	TRBJ2-1	-	TGTGCCAGCAGCTTGGAACTAGCTGGGTACAATGAGCAGTTCTTC	CASSLELAGYNEQFF
-	TRBV9	TRBJ2-5	-	TGTGCCAGCAGCGTAGCGGGGTACCAAGAGACCCAGTACTTC	CASSVAGYQETQYF
once	TRBV7-9	TRBJ2-1	-	TGTGCCAGCAGCCGGACTGAGAAAAATGAGCAGTTCTTC	CASSRTEKNEQFF
-	TRBV7-9	TRBJ1-4	TRBD1	TGTGCCAGCAGCCCGGACAGGACCGTCCCCACTAATGAAAAACTGTTTTTT	CASSPDRTVPTNEKLFF
-	TRBV9	TRBJ1-1	-	TGTGCCAGCAGCGTAAATCCAGAAAGTGCGAACACTGAAGCTTTCTTT	CASSVNPESANTEAFF
-	TRBV6-4	TRBJ2-6	-	TGTGCCAGCAGTGACGACGACGGGAGTGGGGTTTGGTTCTCTGGGGCCAACGTCCTGACTTTC	CASSDDDGSGVWFSGANVLTF
once	TRBV28	TRBJ1-4	TRBD1	TGTGCCAGCAGTGACGGACAGGCTTCAACTAATGAAAAACTGTTTTTT	CASSDGQASTNEKLFF
-	TRBV9	TRBJ1-1	-	TGTGCCAGCAGCGTGGGGGCGGGTGAAGCTTTCTTT	CASSVGAGEAFF
once	TRBV27	TRBJ2-7	TRBD1	TGTGCCAGCAGTAGGACAGGGGGTGGCAGCGAGCAGTACTTC	CASSRTGGGSEQYF
-	TRBV2	TRBJ1-5	-	TGTGCCAGCAGTGAAGAGCTGGGGGAGTATAGCAATCAGCCCCAGCATTTT	CASSEELGEYSNQPQHF
-	TRBV7-9	TRBJ2-2	-	TGTGCGTTCGACCGCGGTTCTACCGGGGAGCTGTTTTTT	CAFDRGSTGELFF
-	TRBV7-9	TRBJ2-3	-	TGTGCCAGCAGCTTCCCCGAGGACGGGGCCAGCACAGATACGCAGTATTTT	CASSFPEDGASTDTQYF
-	TRBV4-1	TRBJ2-7	TRBD1	TGCGCCAGCAGCCAGATAACAGGGGCGGCAGACGAGCAGTACTTC	CASSQITGAADEQYF
-	TRBV11-2	TRBJ2-1	-	TGTGCCAGCAGCTTAGTAGCAGGGGATTCCTACAATGAGCAGTTCTTC	CASSLVAGDSYNEQFF
-	TRBV9	TRBJ2-7	-	TGTGCCAGCAGCGGCACGAGCTCCTACGAGCAGTACTTC	CASSGTSSYEQYF
-	TRBV6-5	TRBJ2-7	-	TGTGCCAGCTGCGAGGTGGGGACCTACGAGCAGTACTTC	CASCEVGTYEQYF
-	TRBV30	TRBJ1-2	-	TGTGCCTGGTGGGACGGATCCAACTATGGCTACACCTTC	CAWWDGSNYGYTF
-	TRBV7-2	TRBJ1-5	-	TGTGCCAGCAGTCAAGGACAGAACTCGGGGCCCCAGCATTTT	CASSQGQNSGPQHF
-	TRBV9	TRBJ2-3	TRBD1	TGTGCCAGCAGTGATTGGGACAGGGGCACAGATACGCAGTATTTT	CASSDWDRGTDTQYF
-	TRBV5-1	TRBJ2-7	TRBD1	TGCGCCAGCAGCTTGGACAGGGGTACCTACGAGCAGTACTTC	CASSLDRGTYEQYF
-	TRBV28	TRBJ2-1	-	TGTGCCAGCAGCTGGCGGTCCTACAATGAGCAGTTCTTC	CASSWRSYNEQFF
-	TRBV4-3	TRBJ2-1	-	TGCGCCAGCAGCCAAGTTTACAGCTCCTACAATGAGCAGTTCTTC	CASSQVYSSYNEQFF
-	TRBV4-3	TRBJ2-7	-	TGCGCCAGCAGCCAATCCCTCAGCTACGAGCAGTACTTC	CASSQSLSYEQYF
-	TRBV11-2	TRBJ2-7	-	TGTGCCAGCAGCCTGGGGAACTACGAGCAGTACTTC	CASSLGNYEQYF
-	TRBV30	TRBJ1-2	-	TGTGCCTGGAGTGAGGGGGGCAGTGGCTACACCTTC	CAWSEGGSGYTF